These 24 T cell receptor beta chains came from one sample sequenced in a study of cytomegalovirus exposure and HLA in healthy donors. The primer mix had 60 Vbeta and 13 Jbeta primers. Only in-frame clones appear in the TCRdb table, and some are missing; sequencing was by immunoSEQ multiplex PCR. The sample has roughly 160,000 clones; about four fifths are singletons. Sequencing was carried out using PBMCs. These receptors were taken from a woman between 45 and 65 years old in good health and CMV-seronegative.

The chain has TRBV27 and TRBJ2-7, with 8 bases lining up with TRBD2. The CDR3 spans 17 residues. After removal of 2 bases from V and 5 bases from J, the junction contained 14 bases not matched to a gene. CDR1 and CDR2 from the germline V gene are MNHEY and SMNVEV (reference sequence). The chain's CDR3 is CASSLSAGRARRDEQYF. The DNA of the CDR3 is TGTGCCAGCAGTTTAAGCGCCGGGAGGGCTCGTAGGGACGAGCAGTACTTC.

The CDR3 DNA reads as TGTGCCAGCAGCCCCGCCTACGAGCAGTACTTC. This encodes CASSPAYEQYF. This chain uses TRBV6-1 with TRBJ2-7; no firm D call. CDR1 is MNHNS and CDR2 is SASEGT in the germline V gene. With 6 bases removed from V and 2 bases from J, the gap between germline ends came to 5 bases. The CDR3 is made up of 11 amino acids.

This chain joins TRBV6-6 and TRBJ2-7, with D perhaps TRBD2 (5 bases). The CDR3 extends over 13 amino acids. The germline V and J ends were trimmed by 7 bases and 5 bases, with 15 bases remaining between them. In germline, CDR1 is MNHNY, CDR2 SVGAGI (reference sequence). The CDR3 is CASNRNGADEQYF. The CDR3 nucleotides read TGTGCCAGCAACAGAAACGGAGCGGACGAGCAGTACTTC.

V gene TRBV5-1 combines with J gene TRBJ1-1; D uncertain. CDR3 size: 14 residues. Germline-derived CDR1 and CDR2 are SGHRS and YFSETQ. V was clipped by 4 bases and J by 1 base, with 11 bases between them. The CDR3 nucleotides read TGCGCCAGCAGCCAGACATCTGGGAACACTGAAGCTTTCTTT. Its translation: CASSQTSGNTEAFF.

The CDR3 sequence is CASRWGATNEKLFF. The CDR3 DNA reads as TGTGCCAGTAGATGGGGAGCAACTAATGAAAAACTGTTTTTT. The chain has TRBV19 and TRBJ1-4; D gene ambiguous. Trimming removed 6 bases from V and 0 bases from J, with 8 bases in between. The germline CDR1 and CDR2 sequences are LNHDA and SQIVND (reference sequence). The CDR3 length is 14 residues.

The rearrangement links TRBV5-5 to TRBJ2-7, with 7 positions matching TRBD1. The CDR3 is made up of 13 amino acids. V dropped 4 bases and J dropped 2; count of bases not matched to a gene: 3. Germline CDR1 and CDR2: SGHKS and YYEKEE (reference sequence). The CDR3 here is CASSPGQTYEQYF. CDR3 coding DNA: TGTGCCAGCAGCCCGGGACAGACCTACGAGCAGTACTTC.

The CDR3 is CASSFLRSRSYNEQFF. In DNA form, the CDR3 reads TGTGCCAGCAGTTTTCTGAGGTCCCGCTCCTACAATGAGCAGTTCTTC. The chain uses TRBV6-5 and TRBJ2-1; D gene uncertain. The germline gives CDR1 MNHEY, CDR2 SVGAGI. V was clipped by 4 bases and J by 0 bases, with 13 bases between them. The CDR3 runs 16 residues.

The chain has TRBV7-8 and TRBJ2-5, with a weak D call TRBD2 (6 bases). Trimming cost V 11 bases and J 5 bases, with 21 bases left between them. The CDR3 length is 14 residues. Per the germline V gene, CDR1 is SGHVS and CDR2 is FQNEAQ. This CDR3 reads CAGAMAGTGETQYF. DNA of the CDR3: TGTGCCGGTGCGATGGCGGGGACGGGGGAGACCCAGTACTTC.

The chain has TRBV19 and TRBJ1-1; D is perhaps TRBD1 (5 bases). The V end lost 4 bases, the J end lost 0 bases, and 9 bases lay between the germline ends. The germline CDR1 and CDR2 sequences are LNHDA and SQIVND (reference sequence). The CDR3 consists of 14 residues. As DNA, the CDR3 is TGTGCCAGTAGTAGCGGGACCATGAACACTGAAGCTTTCTTT. Translated, it gives CASSSGTMNTEAFF.

The chain combines TRBV15 with TRBJ2-1; 8 bases fit TRBD1. The CDR3 sequence is 16 residues long. The V gene's germline CDR1 is LNHNV and CDR2 YYDKDF (reference sequence). The trim removed 3 bases at V and 1 base at J, leaving 5 bases unmatched. This CDR3 reads CATSRRQGPSYNEQFF. CDR3 coding DNA: TGTGCCACCAGCAGGCGACAGGGGCCATCCTACAATGAGCAGTTCTTC.

The genes are TRBV27 and TRBJ2-7; 10 positions match TRBD1. Losses at the gene ends were 9 bases for V and 1 base for J; bases not matched to a gene: 6. The CDR3 has 14 residues. CDR1 is MNHEY and CDR2 is SMNVEV in the germline V gene (reference sequence). The DNA for the CDR3 is TGTGCCAGTAAGGAGGACAGGGGGTCCTACGAGCAGTACTTC. It yields the protein CASKEDRGSYEQYF.

This rearrangement joins TRBV19 to TRBJ1-5; D is uncertain. Germline V gene data show CDR1 as LNHDA and CDR2 as SQIVND (reference sequence). This CDR3 region has 16 residues. V was pared by 0 bases and J by 0 bases, with 9 bases between. CDR3 region: CASSIEARNSNQPQHF. The CDR3 DNA is TGTGCCAGTAGTATAGAAGCCAGGAATAGCAATCAGCCCCAGCATTTT.

A single count supports this clone. This chain connects TRBV6-5 to TRBJ2-5; TRBD1 matches at 8 bases. The last part of the DNA fits TRBJ2-7 better; the J call may be wrong. CDR1 MNHEY and CDR2 SVGAGI come from the germline V gene. This CDR3 is 16 amino acids long. CDR3 amino acids: CASSSSRTGTQYEQYF. The CDR3 DNA reads TGTGCCAGCAGTTCATCGCGGACAGGGACCCAATACGAGCAGTACTTC.

J is TRBJ1-2 and V is TRBV6-1; D might be TRBD1 (6 bases). The CDR3 spans 12 residues. Germline V CDR1 and CDR2: MNHNS, SASEGT. V was pared by 7 bases and J by 4 bases, with 10 bases between. CDR3 in amino acids: CASKEGVYGYTF. CDR3 bases: TGTGCCAGCAAAGAGGGGGTCTATGGCTACACCTTC.

For the CDR3, the DNA is TGTGCCAGCAGTCCTAATAGGGGTTCTGGTTCACCCCTCCACTTT. It codes for CASSPNRGSGSPLHF. This chain uses TRBV27 with TRBJ1-6; the D gene is possibly TRBD1 (5 bases). The CDR3 has 15 residues. CDR1 is MNHEY and CDR2 is SMNVEV in the germline V gene (reference sequence). Trimming cost V 5 bases and J 9 bases, with 17 bases left between them.

The rearrangement joins TRBV7-2 to TRBJ1-6; perhaps TRBD1 as D (6 bases). Trimming shortened V by 6 bases and J by 8 bases, and 14 bases separated the two germline ends. Per the germline V gene, CDR1 is SGHTA and CDR2 is FQGNSA. The CDR3 is 14 residues long. The CDR3 region has the DNA TGTGCCAGCAGTTCCCCCACAGGGTATTCACCCCTCCACTTT. This gives the protein CASSSPTGYSPLHF.

The rearrangement uses TRBV5-1 and TRBJ2-2, with a possible D match to TRBD1 (6 bases). V was cut by 4 bases and J by 2 bases, with 12 bases left in between. This CDR3 is 15 amino acids long. Per the germline V gene, CDR1 is SGHRS and CDR2 is YFSETQ. CDR3 region: CASSPMDRNTGELFF. The CDR3 DNA sequence: TGCGCCAGCAGCCCGATGGACAGAAACACCGGGGAGCTGTTTTTT.

The chain uses TRBV27 and TRBJ1-4, with D possibly being TRBD1 (5 bases). CDR3 length: 15 amino acids. The germline V and J ends were trimmed by 0 bases and 8 bases, with 13 bases remaining between them. Germline CDR1 reads MNHEY; CDR2 reads SMNVEV (reference sequence). CDR3 loop: CASSLSATGNEKLFF. The CDR3 region has the DNA TGTGCCAGCAGTTTATCGGCCACAGGTAACGAAAAACTGTTTTTT.

This clone appeared once. The J gene is TRBJ2-3, the V gene TRBV7-2; 9 nucleotides agree with TRBD2. Trimming at V came to 3 bases and at J to 1 base, leaving 2 bases not matched to a gene. The CDR3 contains 15 residues. The germline gives CDR1 SGHTA, CDR2 FQGNSA. For the CDR3, the DNA is TGTGCCAGCAGCTTTGCGGGAGGGGGCACAGATACGCAGTATTTT. Amino acids: CASSFAGGGTDTQYF.

The V and J genes are TRBV7-8 and TRBJ2-5; 9 bases are a match to TRBD1. With the DNA end fitting TRBJ2-7 better, the J assignment may be wrong. Germline CDR1 SGHVS, CDR2 FQNEAQ. The CDR3 totals 14 residues. The DNA for the CDR3 is TGTGCCAGCAGCTCGACAGGGGGTTCCTACGAGCAGTACTTC. This translates into CASSSTGGSYEQYF.

This clone was counted a few times. The rearrangement joins TRBV18 to TRBJ2-3; perhaps TRBD1 as D (5 bases). The CDR3 contains 15 residues. Looked up from germline, CDR1 is KGHSH and CDR2 is LQKENI. V was cut by 1 base and J by 3 bases, with 11 bases left in between. CDR3 sequence (DNA): TGTGCCAGCTCACCACGGGGCGAGGATACAGATACGCAGTATTTT. Residues: CASSPRGEDTDTQYF. Full variable domain (remainder filled in from reference TRBV18 and TRBJ2-3): NAGVMQNPRHLVRRRGQEARLRCSPMKGHSHVYWYRQLPEEGLKFMVYLQKENIIDESGMPKERFSAEFPKEGPSILRIQQVVRGDSAAYFCASSPRGEDTDTQYFGPGTRLTVL.

Of note for this clone: The identical CDR3 is also encoded by other nucleotide sequences in the sample. The chain links TRBV29-1 to TRBJ2-2, with D maybe TRBD1 (5 bases). The CDR3 has 14 amino acids. The V end lost 6 bases, the J end lost 0 bases, and 11 bases lay between the germline ends. CDR1 is SQVTM and CDR2 is ANQGSEA in the germline V gene. The CDR3, as DNA: TGCAGCGTACAGACAGCGTCGAACACCGGGGAGCTGTTTTTT. It yields the protein CSVQTASNTGELFF.

This chain joins TRBV5-6 and TRBJ1-5, with 12 nucleotides matching TRBD1. After removal of 0 bases from V and 1 base from J, the junction contained 5 bases not matched to a gene. CDR3 size: 18 residues. Germline CDR1 and CDR2: SGHDT and YYEEEE. For the CDR3, the DNA is TGTGCCAGCAGCTTGGAACGGGACAGGGGGCTGAGCAATCAGCCCCAGCATTTT. It yields the protein CASSLERDRGLSNQPQHF.

The chain is built from TRBV9 and TRBJ2-2; 10 bases map to TRBD1. The germline V gene encodes CDR1 SGDLS and CDR2 YYNGEE. The CDR3 is 16 residues long. Germline trimming cut 3 bases from V and 9 bases from J; bases unmatched to any gene: 11. Here the CDR3 reads CASSGGDRGSSRELFF. Written as DNA, the CDR3 is TGTGCCAGCAGCGGGGGGGACAGGGGAAGTTCCAGGGAGCTGTTTTTT.